The present T cell receptor beta chain was sequenced within a study of T cell responses to AZD1222 COVID-19 vaccine (dated by TCRdb to the early 2020s). Looking at the study overall: Because spike-specific TCR depth and breadth did not differ between the two schedules, AZD1222 recipients who got a second dose at roughly 4 weeks were pooled with those who got a second dose at roughly 12 weeks. Enrollment into the trials was organized by age into subgroups of 18-55, 56-69 and 70-plus years, and those subgroups contained about 160, 30 and 59 TCR-sequenced participants, respectively. A total of 233 trial participants underwent TCR sequencing, of whom under 220 had received two doses of AZD1222 and 26 had received two doses of the MenACWY control vaccine. What the authors observed across the whole study: Participants were mostly white British and included more females than males, and it was suggested by the authors that clonal diversity may have been underestimated. Because no day 14 peak-response samples were available, repertoires were characterized only after the peak T cell response. Conclusions about previously exposed vaccinees are limited, since just a handful of AZD1222 recipients were seropositive for SARS-CoV-2 at baseline. Nearly half of unique spike-specific TCRs reportedly recognized epitopes outside regions mutated in the B.1.351 and B.1.1.7 variants. The whole spike protein was spanned by vaccine-associated CD4 TCRs, and dominant responses were seen in regions 160-218 and 743-854. Spike-specific TCR breadth and depth rose significantly after two AZD1222 doses compared with day 0 and with MenACWY recipients. The 56-69-year group was small, and its depth increase did not reach significance, likely because of low power.

This clone was seen a few times. What this receptor recognizes is not known. Nothing much larger sits one base from this clone, and base qualities are not available. The germline V gene sets CDR1 to SGHDN and CDR2 to FVKESK. The CDR3, from cysteine to phenylalanine, totals 15 residues. The retained sequence is limited to the CDR3, 45 bases, with the frame set at the first base. V is pared back by 0 bases and J by 10 bases, with 13 bases lying between the germline termini. The CDR3 regions of human TCRbeta chains were analyzed by immunosequencing. Processing in the source paper ran as follows. TCRs in the repertoires were compared against a reference library of SARS-CoV-2-specific TCRs that had been generated with the MIRA antigen-specificity platform. Breadth was defined as the fraction of unique TCRs that were SARS-CoV-2-associated. Depth was defined as the fraction of total T cells that were SARS-CoV-2-associated. Using the MIRA data, each spike-specific TCR was assigned both to the spike region to which the TCR was reactive and to a CD4 or CD8 class. Log10-transformed breadth and depth values were compared by one-way ANOVA with Sidak's multiple comparisons tests. This immuneACCESS table, as held by TCRdb, lists in-frame sequences with V and J called but not all clones. Of the missing ones, under half trace to an unresolved V gene in checked studies; the others have no known cause. V, J and clone size derive from that table, while D and trimming were established from the DNA sequence. The sample has under 200,000 clones on record, about nine tenths of them singletons. The ten largest clones add up to about 1.6% of the sample.

This specimen's time point label, per the study, means: baseline before first vaccination. Samples from vaccinated people were obtained from the UK trials COV001 and COV002, which included a single-blind randomized controlled phase 2/3 trial of AZD1222 (ChAdOx1 nCoV-19) in healthy adults. For TCRbeta chain sequencing, PBMC samples were collected from trial participants at day 0 and at day 28 after the second dose. The rearranged segments are TRBV14 and TRBJ1-6, with no reliable assignment of the D segment. This material consisted of peripheral blood, taken on day 0 of AZD1222 vaccination. The clonotype comes from an adult in good health. At the DNA level, the sequence is TGTGCCAGCAGCCAAGATCTGGTTCCTCGATCACCCCTCCACTTT. The resulting protein is CASSQDLVPRSPLHF.